This TCR beta chain originates from a study of T cells in localized non-small cell lung cancer. Study results and limitations: In uninvolved adjacent lung, T cell clonality reached its highest value, exceeding tumor. Greater blood T cell density accompanied longer overall survival. Adjacent lung had a median roughly 50 of the 100 largest tumor clones.

This clone was counted between two and nine times. Antigen unknown. The germline V gene encodes CDR1 SGDLS and CDR2 YYNGEE. This CDR3 is built from 19 residues. V dropped 6 bases and J dropped 0; count of bases not matched to a gene: 13. TCRdb's table, derived via immunoSEQ multiplex PCR, lists solely in-frame clones and lacks some. Of some 5,800 clones in the sample, 20% to 25% are singletons; the top ten hold approximately 9.8%. The sequencing used lung tumor tissue, collected before any cancer treatment. This clonotype was obtained from an older female donor with stage I lung adenocarcinoma. The chain links TRBV9 to TRBJ2-6; the match to TRBD1 covers 9 bases. CDR3 coding DNA: TGTGCCAGCATTTCCATACGACAGGGGGAGGCCTCTGGGGCCAACGTCCTGACTTTC. This sequence encodes CASISIRQGEASGANVLTF.